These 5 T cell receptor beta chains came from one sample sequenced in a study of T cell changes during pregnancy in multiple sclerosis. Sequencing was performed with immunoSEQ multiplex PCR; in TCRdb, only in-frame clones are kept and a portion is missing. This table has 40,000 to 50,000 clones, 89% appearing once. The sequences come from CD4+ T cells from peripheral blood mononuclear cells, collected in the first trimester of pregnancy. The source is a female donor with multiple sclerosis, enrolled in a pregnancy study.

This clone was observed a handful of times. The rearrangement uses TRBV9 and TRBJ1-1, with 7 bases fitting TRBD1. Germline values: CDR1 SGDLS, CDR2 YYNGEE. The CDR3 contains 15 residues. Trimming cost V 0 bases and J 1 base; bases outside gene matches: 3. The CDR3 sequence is CASSVAGQENTEAFF. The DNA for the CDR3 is TGTGCCAGCAGCGTAGCTGGACAGGAGAACACTGAAGCTTTCTTT.

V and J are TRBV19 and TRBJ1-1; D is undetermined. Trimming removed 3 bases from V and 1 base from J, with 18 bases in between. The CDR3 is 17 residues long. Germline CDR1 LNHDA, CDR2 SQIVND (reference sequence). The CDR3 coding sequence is TGTGCCAGTAGTATTTATTCTCCGGCAGCGACGAACACTGAAGCTTTCTTT. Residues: CASSIYSPAATNTEAFF.

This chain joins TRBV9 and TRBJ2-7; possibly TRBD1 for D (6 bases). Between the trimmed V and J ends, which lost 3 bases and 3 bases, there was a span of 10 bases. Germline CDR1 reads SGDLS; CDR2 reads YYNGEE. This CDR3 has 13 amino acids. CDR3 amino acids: CASSATGSYEQYF. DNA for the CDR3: TGTGCCAGCAGCGCTACAGGGAGCTACGAGCAGTACTTC.

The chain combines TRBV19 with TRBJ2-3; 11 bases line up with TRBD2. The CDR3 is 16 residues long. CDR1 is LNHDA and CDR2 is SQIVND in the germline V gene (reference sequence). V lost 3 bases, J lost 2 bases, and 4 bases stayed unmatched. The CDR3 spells CASSILSGRDTDTQYF. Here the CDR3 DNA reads TGTGCCAGTAGTATCCTTAGCGGGAGGGACACAGATACGCAGTATTTT.

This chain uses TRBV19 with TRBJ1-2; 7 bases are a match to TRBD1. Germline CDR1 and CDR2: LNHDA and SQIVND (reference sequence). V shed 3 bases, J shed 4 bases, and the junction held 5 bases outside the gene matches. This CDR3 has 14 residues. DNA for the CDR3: TGTGCCAGTAGTATCGGACAGGAGACCTATGGCTACACCTTC. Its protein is CASSIGQETYGYTF.